The 6 T cell receptor beta chains listed next were all sequenced from one sample in a study of T cells expressing NK-cell markers. From the 5' RACE reads, TCRdb lists one entry per CDR3 protein and no DNA. The sample table sets out 400,000 or so distinct CDR3 sequences. The sequenced sample was blood T cells: a sorted CD56 or NKG2C T cell subset, CD4+ or CD8+ T cells, or bulk PBMC T cells (not recorded which). The receptors originated from a woman between 50 and 59 years old in good health.

The chain joins TRBV5-1 to TRBJ2-3; the D call from TCRdb, TRBD2, cannot be confirmed without DNA. The CDR3 has 15 amino acids. Germline-derived CDR1 and CDR2 are SGHRS and YFSETQ. The CDR3 here is CASSRYTAGADTQYF.

The chain joins TRBV7-2 to TRBJ2-7; TCRdb's D call, TRBD2, is unchecked because there is no DNA. Germline V gene sequence: CDR1 SGHTA, CDR2 FQGNSA. CDR3 size: 15 residues. CDR3: CASSSLTSGTYEQYF.

The chain carries TRBV4-1 and TRBJ1-2; with no DNA, the TCRdb D assignment of TRBD1 cannot be verified. The CDR3 totals 15 residues. Germline V gene data show CDR1 as MGHRA and CDR2 as YSYEKL. The CDR3 spells CASSQTQGINYGYTF.

The chain recombines TRBV7-6 with TRBJ2-5. The V gene's germline CDR1 is SGHVS and CDR2 FNYEAQ. The CDR3 runs 15 residues. The CDR3 here is CASSVTTDIQETQYF. The entire variable domain, with the rest obtained from reference TRBV7-6 and TRBJ2-5, is as follows: GAGVSQSPRYKVTKRGQDVALRCDPISGHVSLYWYRQALGQGPEFLTYFNYEAQQDKSGLPNDRFSAERPEGSISTLTIQRTEQRDSAMYRCASSVTTDIQETQYFGPGTRLLVL.

The V gene is TRBV12-5, the J gene TRBJ1-3; TCRdb's assignment of TRBD1 cannot be checked, as there is no DNA. The germline gives CDR1 LGHNT, CDR2 FRNRAP. The CDR3 sequence is 15 residues long. The CDR3 spells CASGDRERAGNTIYF.

The chain recombines TRBV15 with TRBJ1-5; TCRdb returns TRBD1, unconfirmable since there is no DNA. The length of the CDR3 is 14 residues. The germline V gene encodes CDR1 LNHNV and CDR2 YYDKDF (reference sequence). The CDR3 sequence is CATSRVSGRQPQHF.